These 26 T cell receptor beta chains were sequenced from one sample in a study of T-cell memory formation after mild COVID-19. Using its own MiXCR run on the 5' RACE reads, TCRdb lists one record per CDR3 protein. The sample lists under 300,000 distinct CDR3 sequences; around 10% were seen once. Input material: PBMCs or a T cell subset sorted from them (not recorded which). Receptors were obtained from a man between 18 and 29 years old who had mild COVID-19 (a few samples of this study predate the infection). Cell type and time point are not known.

This clonotype was seen a few times. The chain couples TRBV4-3 to TRBJ2-7; 8 bases line up with TRBD1. The CDR3 is 21 residues long. V dropped 0 bases and J dropped 4; count of bases not matched to a gene: 23. In germline, CDR1 is LGHNA, CDR2 YSLEER. The CDR3 nucleotides are TGCGCCAGCAGCCAAGAGGGGGCAGGACGGGCGAGGACAGGGAACATATACGAGCAGTACGTC. It specifies CASSQEGAGRARTGNIYEQYV.

This sequence joins TRBV24-1 and TRBJ1-2; D gene uncertain. V shed 0 bases and J shed 3 bases, with 7 bases lying between them. This CDR3 is built from 14 residues. Germline CDR1 KGHDR, CDR2 SFDVKD. CDR3 in DNA: TGTGCCACCAGTGATTTGCAAACCTACTATGGCTACACCTTC. Protein product: CATSDLQTYYGYTF.

This clonotype was detected only a few times. V and J are TRBV21-1 and TRBJ2-7; the DNA was not used to check the table's D call, TRBD2. TRBV21-1 is a known pseudogene. The CDR3 consists of 15 residues. The CDR3 region has the DNA TGTGCCAGCAGCAAATTGGCTAGTAGGCAGAAAGAGCAGTACGTC. It specifies CASSKLASRQKEQYV.

This chain links TRBV7-9 with TRBJ2-1, with 8 bases aligning to TRBD2. Germline V CDR1 and CDR2: SEHNR, FQNEAQ (reference sequence). The CDR3 covers 16 residues. With V trimmed by 5 bases and J by 2 bases, 8 bases remained unmatched. The CDR3 region has the DNA TGTGCCAGCAGCCCCCGGACGGGGGGGGCCTACAATGAGCAGTTCTTC. Protein sequence: CASSPRTGGAYNEQFF.

The chain recombines TRBV24-1 with TRBJ2-3; D is possibly TRBD1 (5 bases). The ends were cut back, 3 bases at V and 3 bases at J, with 12 bases in the middle. Per the germline V gene, CDR1 is KGHDR and CDR2 is SFDVKD. The length of the CDR3 is 15 residues. CDR3 DNA: TGTGCCACCAGTGATATCCAGGGTTGGACAGATACGCAGTATTTT. It translates to CATSDIQGWTDTQYF.

This clonotype was detected many times. The V and J genes are TRBV5-1 and TRBJ1-5; TRBD1 matches 9 bases. The CDR3 contains 14 residues. Trimming took 1 base from V and 6 from J; bases not matched to a gene: 2. Germline assignment: CDR1 SGHRS and CDR2 YFSETQ. The CDR3 here is CASSLTGGGQPQHF. The CDR3, as DNA: TGCGCCAGCAGCTTGACAGGGGGCGGTCAGCCCCAGCATTTT.

This clonotype showed up many times. CDR3 bases: TGCACCAGCAGCCAGACAGGGGGTGAAACCTACGAGCAGTACTTC. Protein: CTSSQTGGETYEQYF. The chain combines TRBV1 with TRBJ2-7; the table's D call, TRBD1, has no DNA check behind it. TRBV1 is a pseudogene. The CDR3 has 15 residues.

In this sample, this clonotype turned up a few times. The J gene is TRBJ1-1, the V gene TRBV6-5; D not certain. The CDR3 is 13 residues long. Germline CDR1 reads MNHEY; CDR2 reads SVGAGI. Trimming pared 0 bases from V and 4 bases from J, leaving 6 bases between. CDR3 protein: CASSYSRRTEAFF. In nucleotides, the CDR3 is TGTGCCAGCAGTTACTCGAGACGCACTGAAGCTTTCTTT.

The chain couples TRBV4-2 to TRBJ2-5; a possible D gene is TRBD2 (5 bases). The CDR3 consists of 14 residues. Trimming pared 0 bases from V and 4 bases from J, leaving 9 bases between. Germline V CDR1 and CDR2: LGHNA, YNFKEQ. CDR3 coding DNA: TGTGCCAGCAGCCAAGAGAACGGGGTAGAGACCCAGTACTTC. Translated, it gives CASSQENGVETQYF.

This chain links TRBV7-9 with TRBJ1-2; 7 nucleotides line up with TRBD1. Trimming at V came to 5 bases and at J to 4 bases, leaving 4 bases not matched to a gene. Germline lookup yields CDR1 SEHNR and CDR2 FQNEAQ (reference sequence). The CDR3 sequence is 13 residues long. The CDR3: CASSRGGAYGYTF. In DNA, the CDR3 is TGTGCCAGCAGCCGAGGGGGCGCCTATGGCTACACCTTC.

This clonotype was detected a few times. This chain uses TRBV4-1 with TRBJ1-4, with a weak D call TRBD1 (5 bases). Trimming removed 2 bases from V and 3 bases from J, with 7 bases in between. Germline CDR1 and CDR2: MGHRA and YSYEKL. The CDR3 runs 14 residues. The CDR3 DNA follows: TGCGCCAGCAGCCAAAGGGGTGCTAATGAAAAACTGTTTTTT. This translates into CASSQRGANEKLFF.

The chain uses TRBV24-1 and TRBJ1-6, with TRBD1 matching 9 bases. Trimming took 4 bases from V and 13 from J; bases not matched to a gene: 7. This CDR3 is built from 14 residues. CDR1 is KGHDR, CDR2 SFDVKD, per germline. CDR3 nucleotide sequence: TGTGCCACCAGTGAGGGGACAGGGCTAATGCCCCTCCACTTT. Translation: CATSEGTGLMPLHF.

This clonotype was recorded a few times. The chain couples TRBV4-3 to TRBJ2-1; 14 nucleotides align to TRBD2. The germline CDR1 and CDR2 sequences are LGHNA and YSLEER. The CDR3 contains 19 residues. V shed 4 bases, J shed 1 base, and the junction held 9 bases outside the gene matches. The CDR3 coding sequence is TGCGCCAGCAGCCCCGCGACTAGCGGGGGGGCCCGTTCCTACAATGAGCAGTTCTTC. It codes for CASSPATSGGARSYNEQFF.

In its sample, this clonotype was seen a few times. The gene calls are TRBV6-2 or TRBV6-3 and TRBJ2-7, with TRBD1 matching over 7 bases. Germline CDR1 is MNHEY and CDR2 is SVGEGT. V lost 6 bases to trimming and J lost 2 bases; unmatched junction nucleotides: 10. This CDR3 contains 15 residues. CDR3 loop: CASSPQTGITYEQYV. The CDR3 DNA is TGTGCCAGCAGCCCCCAGACAGGGATCACCTACGAGCAGTACGTC.

This chain links TRBV7-2 with TRBJ2-2; D uncertain. V was clipped by 3 bases and J by 3 bases, with 5 bases between them. Germline V gives CDR1 SGHTA, CDR2 FQGNSA. The CDR3 has 13 amino acids. CDR3 DNA sequence: TGTGCCAGCAGCTTCGGAGACACCGGGGAGCTGTTTTTT. Protein sequence: CASSFGDTGELFF.

V is TRBV20-1 and J is TRBJ2-1; 8 positions agree with TRBD2. After removal of 0 bases from V and 10 bases from J, the junction contained 5 bases not matched to a gene. CDR3 length: 13 amino acids. Germline V CDR1 and CDR2: DFQATT, SNEGSKA (reference sequence). The CDR3 coding sequence is TGCAGTGCTAGAGATGGGTTAGCGGGGGAGCAGTTCTTC. Translated: CSARDGLAGEQFF.

The V call is TRBV6-5, the J call TRBJ1-1; D may be TRBD1 (5 bases). Trimming pared 2 bases from V and 6 bases from J, leaving 16 bases between. Germline assignment: CDR1 MNHEY and CDR2 SVGAGI. The CDR3 is 15 residues long. The CDR3 reads CASSYGLGPISEAFF. The CDR3, as DNA: TGTGCCAGCAGTTACGGGCTGGGGCCGATCTCTGAAGCTTTCTTT.

This sequence joins TRBV20-1 and TRBJ2-7; D may be TRBD1 or TRBD2 (5 bases each). Germline CDR1 and CDR2: DFQATT and SNEGSKA (reference sequence). CDR3 size: 14 residues. The V and J ends lost 5 bases and 0 bases respectively, with 14 bases between them. The chain's CDR3 is CSAEPGRSSYEQYF. CDR3 in DNA: TGCAGTGCTGAACCGGGACGGAGCTCCTACGAGCAGTACTTC.

The table lists this clonotype with many counts. The J gene is TRBJ1-5, the V gene TRBV12-3 or TRBV12-4; TRBD1 agrees at 7 bases. This CDR3 region has 14 residues. V trimming: 6 bases; J trimming: 3 bases; junction bases outside the gene matches: 5. CDR3 coding DNA: TGTGCCAGCAGCAAACAGGGGACCAATCAGCCCCAGCATTTT. This sequence encodes CASSKQGTNQPQHF.

This clonotype was found a few times. The gene calls are TRBV12-3 or TRBV12-4 and TRBJ2-2; 10 bases match TRBD2. After removal of 1 base from V and 3 bases from J, the junction contained 5 bases not matched to a gene. CDR3 length: 17 amino acids. The CDR3 reads CASSLGAGGPYTGELFF. The CDR3 coding sequence is TGTGCCAGCAGTTTAGGAGCGGGGGGGCCTTACACCGGGGAGCTGTTTTTT.

This clonotype was observed at least ten times. The chain uses TRBV5-1 and TRBJ2-3; possibly TRBD2 for D (5 bases). This CDR3 region has 16 residues. The V end lost 4 bases, the J end lost 5 bases, and 20 bases lay between the germline ends. Germline CDR1 reads SGHRS; CDR2 reads YFSETQ. The CDR3, as DNA: TGCGCCAGCAGCCGGAGACCTTCCGGGGTCGAAGATACGCAGTATTTT. It codes for CASSRRPSGVEDTQYF.

This clonotype was picked up many times. The genes are TRBV20-1 and TRBJ2-4; the match to TRBD2 covers 11 bases. The V gene's germline CDR1 is DFQATT and CDR2 SNEGSKA (reference sequence). Germline trimming cut 6 bases from V and 2 bases from J; bases unmatched to any gene: 15. This CDR3 is 18 amino acids long. The CDR3 is CSAASLAGGSGTKNIQYF. The CDR3 nucleotides read TGCAGTGCGGCATCTCTAGCGGGGGGAAGTGGGACCAAAAACATTCAGTACTTC.

The V and J genes are TRBV7-2 and TRBJ1-1; D remains ambiguous. CDR1 is SGHTA and CDR2 is FQGNSA in the germline V gene. This CDR3 has 11 amino acids. V lost 0 bases and J lost 12, with 8 bases in between. The CDR3 sequence is CASSLAGLSFF. In DNA form, the CDR3 reads TGTGCCAGCAGCTTAGCGGGTTTGTCTTTCTTT.

The J gene is TRBJ2-5, the V gene TRBV20-1; D is perhaps TRBD1 (6 bases). V gave up 6 bases and J gave up 1 base, with 15 bases separating them. The CDR3 runs 14 residues. Germline loops: CDR1 DFQATT, CDR2 SNEGSKA (reference sequence). CDR3 nucleotides: TGCAGTGCAACCCTGGGGGCGAGCCAAGAGACCCAGTACTTC. Translated, it gives CSATLGASQETQYF.

V is TRBV25-1 and J is TRBJ2-1; D remains unclear. Trimming took off 2 bases at V and 10 bases at J, with 18 bases between the two ends. This CDR3 contains 15 residues. The germline gives CDR1 MGHDK, CDR2 SYGVNS. The CDR3: CASSELRNVLDEQFF. As DNA, the CDR3 is TGTGCCAGCAGTGAACTTAGGAACGTTCTTGACGAGCAGTTCTTC.

CDR3 nucleotide sequence: TGTGCCAGCAGCCGTACAGGGAGTGTGTATGGCTACACCTTC. Translating it yields CASSRTGSVYGYTF. The J gene is TRBJ1-2, the V gene TRBV7-2; a possible D gene is TRBD1 (6 bases). CDR3 length equals 14 residues. Germline CDR1 SGHTA, CDR2 FQGNSA. The V gene lost 5 bases and the J gene lost 5 bases, with 15 bases spanning the gap. Full variable domain (remainder filled in from reference TRBV7-2 and TRBJ1-2): GAGVSQSPSNKVTEKGKDVELRCDPISGHTALYWYRQSLGQGLEFLIYFQGNSAPDKSGLPSDRFSAERTGGSVSTLTIQRTQQEDSAVYLCASSRTGSVYGYTFGSGTRLTVV.